This T cell receptor beta chain was captured by sequencing in a study of CD8+ T cells in alopecia areata. The sample holds a few counts of this clone. Its antigen remains unidentified. Germline V CDR1 and CDR2: SNHLY, FYNNEI. This CDR3 comprises 13 residues. Trimming shortened V by 10 bases and J by 0 bases, and 10 bases separated the two germline ends. Study-level points and caveats: Normal skin's resident alphabeta T cells are also sequenced in scalp samples. Affected lesional scalp, above all in alopecia totalis/universalis, was more clonal than normal scalp.

Following RNA extraction, reverse transcription yielded cDNA that acted as the sequencing template. Using immunoSEQ multiplex PCR, the repertoire was profiled, and TCRdb retains in-frame clones only, with some absent. This table holds about 120,000 clones, around 48% found once. Sequenced: NKG2D-low CD8+ T cells sorted from blood. The rearrangement links TRBV2 to TRBJ2-4, with D perhaps TRBD2 (6 bases). This clonotype was obtained from a human donor with alopecia areata. CDR3 in amino acids: CATRGLAKNIQYF. The CDR3 DNA sequence: TGTGCCACTCGGGGGTTAGCCAAAAACATTCAGTACTTC.